This T cell receptor beta chain was captured in a study of control samples from healthy donors and cancer patients. Measured with immunoSEQ multiplex PCR; TCRdb has only the in-frame clones, and not every one. The table includes tens of thousands of clones, roughly nine tenths detected once. Per germline, CDR1 PRHDT and CDR2 FYEKMQ (reference sequence). The CDR3 spans 12 residues. The germline V and J ends were trimmed by 1 base and 9 bases, with 7 bases remaining between them. The chain has TRBV13 and TRBJ2-4; a possible D gene is TRBD1 (5 bases). The specimen was blood. The sequence was collected from a man aged 30 to 45 in good health. Here the CDR3 reads CASSLDQGIQYF. The CDR3 region has the DNA TGTGCCAGCAGCTTAGACCAGGGCATTCAGTACTTC. Full variable domain (missing parts from reference TRBV13 and TRBJ2-4): AAGVIQSPRHLIKEKRETATLKCYPIPRHDTVYWYQQGPGQDPQFLISFYEKMQSDKGSIPDRFSAQQFSDYHSELNMSSLELGDSALYFCASSLDQGIQYFGAGTRLSVL.